Each of the 27 T cell receptor beta chains below was sequenced from the same sample in a study of blood T cells in healthy people across ages. Next came a second PCR, run for about 7 to 12 cycles, which used a sample-barcoded 5' primer along with a J-beta primer mix. TCRdb itself ran the 5' RACE reads through MiXCR, one entry per CDR3 protein. In the table there are about 580,000 distinct CDR3 sequences, around half of which are singletons. Sequencing was carried out using blood. These receptors were collected from a man at least 80 years old in good health.

This chain links TRBV7-2 with TRBJ1-2; D remains unclear. Germline CDR1 reads SGHTA; CDR2 reads FQGNSA. The germline V and J ends were trimmed by 5 bases and 6 bases, with 16 bases remaining between them. CDR3 length equals 14 residues. DNA for the CDR3: TGTGCCAGCAGCCCCAGGACTGTCATCCATGGCTACACCTTC. Amino acid sequence: CASSPRTVIHGYTF.

The V gene is TRBV20-1, the J gene TRBJ1-5; D uncertain. Germline CDR1 reads DFQATT; CDR2 reads SNEGSKA (reference sequence). Trimming took 0 bases from V and 2 from J, leaving 8 bases between them. This CDR3 spans 14 amino acids. The DNA for the CDR3 is TGCAGTGCTAGAGAGGGCACCGGCAATCAGCCCCAGCATTTT. It codes for CSAREGTGNQPQHF.

The chain couples TRBV4-1 to TRBJ1-4; perhaps TRBD1 as D (5 bases). This CDR3 has 15 amino acids. Germline CDR1 reads MGHRA; CDR2 reads YSYEKL. Trimming took 0 bases from V and 7 from J, leaving 12 bases between them. CDR3 sequence (DNA): TGCGCCAGCAGCCAAGACGGGACTAACGCTGAAAAACTGTTTTTT. It specifies CASSQDGTNAEKLFF.

CDR3 sequence: CASSLLGRAGRYSPLHF. In nucleotides, the CDR3 is TGTGCCAGCAGTTTATTAGGCCGGGCAGGGAGATATTCACCCCTCCACTTT. The gene calls are TRBV27 and TRBJ1-6; D is perhaps TRBD1 (5 bases). Deletions cut 1 base from V and 8 bases from J, with 18 bases between. The germline V gene has CDR1 MNHEY and CDR2 SMNVEV (reference sequence). CDR3 size: 17 residues.

V is TRBV14 and J is TRBJ2-3; 10 bases agree with TRBD1. The CDR3 extends over 15 amino acids. Germline CDR1 SGHDN, CDR2 FVKESK. J gave up 4 bases and V 4 bases, and 5 bases lay outside the gene matches. The CDR3 loop is CASSPLGTGADTQYF. The CDR3 DNA is TGTGCCAGCAGCCCTCTCGGGACAGGGGCAGATACGCAGTATTTT.

The chain uses TRBV6-5 and TRBJ2-5; D may be TRBD2 (6 bases). V was pared by 5 bases and J by 5 bases, with 12 bases between. Germline V lookup: CDR1 MNHEY, CDR2 SVGAGI. This CDR3 spans 13 amino acids. The CDR3 is CASSAGLGETQYF. The CDR3 DNA is TGTGCCAGCAGTGCGGGACTGGGGGAGACCCAGTACTTC.

The chain employs TRBV20-1 and TRBJ2-7, with 8 bases aligning to TRBD1. This CDR3 comprises 12 residues. With 8 bases clipped from V and 4 bases from J, the junction kept 7 bases outside the gene matches. Germline lookup yields CDR1 DFQATT and CDR2 SNEGSKA (reference sequence). The CDR3 here is CSSEDRAYEQYF. The DNA for the CDR3 is TGCAGTTCTGAGGACAGGGCATACGAGCAGTACTTC.

There are many counts of this clonotype. The rearrangement links TRBV6-5 to TRBJ2-3; either TRBD1 or TRBD2 may fit D (5 bases each). The germline gives CDR1 MNHEY, CDR2 SVGAGI. This CDR3 has 15 amino acids. Deletions cut 6 bases from V and 3 bases from J, with 16 bases between. This chain's CDR3 is CASRATAGTTDTQYF. The CDR3 DNA follows: TGTGCCAGCAGAGCAACGGCAGGGACGACAGATACGCAGTATTTT.

V is TRBV13 and J is TRBJ2-7; 9 nucleotides align to TRBD2. Germline V gene data show CDR1 as PRHDT and CDR2 as FYEKMQ (reference sequence). The V and J ends lost 5 bases and 7 bases, in that order; junction bases with no gene match: 12. The CDR3 has 15 residues. Here the CDR3 reads CASSPSRGLASEQYF. DNA of the CDR3: TGTGCCAGCAGCCCCAGCCGAGGACTAGCGAGTGAGCAGTACTTC.

The gene calls are TRBV4-3 and TRBJ2-7; D is uncertain. V lost 0 bases, J lost 2 bases, and 14 bases lay in between. This CDR3 is 16 amino acids long. Germline lookup yields CDR1 LGHNA and CDR2 YSLEER. DNA for the CDR3: TGCGCCAGCAGCCAAGAGGCTCGGACCGCAACCTACGAGCAGTACTTC. It is translated as CASSQEARTATYEQYF.

This clonotype was recorded once. The gene calls are TRBV7-9 and TRBJ1-1, with TRBD1 matching 7 bases. This CDR3 region has 14 residues. Germline V gene data show CDR1 as SEHNR and CDR2 as FQNEAQ (reference sequence). J lost 3 bases, V lost 6 bases, and 7 bases had no gene match. As DNA, the CDR3 is TGTGCCAGCAGTTCACAGGGGAGCGACACTGAAGCTTTCTTT. Its protein is CASSSQGSDTEAFF.

This clonotype came up a few times. This chain uses TRBV6-2 or TRBV6-3 with TRBJ2-1, with D tentatively TRBD1 or TRBD2 (5 bases each). Germline V CDR1 and CDR2: MNHEY, SVGEGT. This CDR3 is built from 15 residues. V was pared by 4 bases and J by 0 bases, with 10 bases between. The CDR3 DNA is TGTGCCAGCAGTTCCGGGACCCTCTCCTACAATGAGCAGTTCTTC. Its translation: CASSSGTLSYNEQFF.

This chain connects TRBV13 to TRBJ1-2; a weak D match, TRBD1 (6 bases). The CDR3 consists of 15 residues. Trimming stripped 4 bases from V and 8 bases from J, with 20 bases between. Germline CDR1 is PRHDT and CDR2 is FYEKMQ (reference sequence). CDR3 sequence: CASSSPGGRVRGYTF. In DNA, the CDR3 is TGTGCCAGCAGCTCCCCCGGGGGCAGGGTGAGGGGCTACACCTTC.

Only one count was recorded for this clonotype. V is TRBV12-3 or TRBV12-4 and J is TRBJ2-2; a weak D match, TRBD2 (6 bases). The V end lost 4 bases, the J end lost 6 bases, and 15 bases lay between the germline ends. The CDR3 runs to 15 residues. The DNA for the CDR3 is TGTGCCAGCAGTTCGGGGGACGCGGTGGCCGGGGAGCTGTTTTTT. This encodes CASSSGDAVAGELFF.

In the case of this clonotype: One end of the junction does not line up with germline, which may come from a read error. The rearrangement uses TRBV30 and TRBJ2-3; possible D gene TRBD2, 5 bases. There are 11 residues in the CDR3. Germline CDR1 reads GTSNPN; CDR2 reads SVGIG (reference sequence). CDR3 protein: CAGSVGDTQYF. The CDR3 DNA reads TGTGCCGGGAGTGTTGGAGATACGCAGTATTTT. Supplemented by reference TRBV30 and TRBJ2-3, the full variable domain reads SQTIHQWPATLVQPVGSPLSLECTVEGTSNPNLYWYRQAAGRGLQLLFYSVGIGQISSEVPQNLSASRPQDRQFILSSKKLLLSDSGFYLCAGSVGDTQYFGPGTRLTVL.

This clonotype has more than one count but fewer than ten. The J gene is TRBJ1-1, the V gene TRBV6-2 or TRBV6-3; TRBD1 matches 9 bases. CDR1 is MNHEY and CDR2 is SVGEGT in the germline V gene. With 5 bases clipped from V and 4 bases from J, the junction kept 8 bases outside the gene matches. CDR3 length equals 15 residues. This CDR3 is CASSAVGQGSTEAFF. The CDR3 DNA follows: TGTGCCAGCAGTGCAGTCGGACAGGGGTCCACTGAAGCTTTCTTT.

The V call is TRBV27, the J call TRBJ2-3, with TRBD1 matching 8 bases. The CDR3 is made up of 19 amino acids. Germline lookup yields CDR1 MNHEY and CDR2 SMNVEV (reference sequence). Trimming removed 4 bases from V and 1 base from J; junction bases left unmatched: 16. The DNA of the CDR3 is TGTGCCAGCAGTTCAGGACAGGGAGGAGGCCCAATGGGCACAGATACGCAGTATTTT. Its protein product is CASSSGQGGGPMGTDTQYF.

The chain combines TRBV20-1 with TRBJ2-5, with D possibly matching TRBD1 (6 bases). In germline, CDR1 is DFQATT, CDR2 SNEGSKA (reference sequence). V was clipped by 5 bases and J by 2 bases, with 18 bases between them. The CDR3 runs to 15 residues. CDR3 protein: CSASAPGHYQETQYF. The CDR3 region has the DNA TGCAGTGCTTCGGCACCGGGACACTATCAAGAGACCCAGTACTTC.

This chain links TRBV20-1 with TRBJ2-7; D is undetermined. This CDR3 is built from 12 residues. Per germline, CDR1 DFQATT and CDR2 SNEGSKA (reference sequence). Trimming removed 3 bases at V and 3 bases at J, with 9 bases between. The CDR3 here is CSASNSVYEQYF. In DNA form, the CDR3 reads TGCAGTGCTAGCAATAGTGTCTACGAGCAGTACTTC.

The rearrangement joins TRBV7-9 to TRBJ1-6; possibly TRBD1 for D (5 bases). The CDR3 consists of 14 residues. With 4 bases removed from V and 6 bases from J, the gap between germline ends came to 10 bases. The germline V gene encodes CDR1 SEHNR and CDR2 FQNEAQ (reference sequence). Written as DNA, the CDR3 is TGTGCCAGCAGCTGGGGACGGAGTAATTCACCCCTCCACTTT. As protein: CASSWGRSNSPLHF.

This clonotype was seen more than once but under ten times. The chain has TRBV4-3 and TRBJ1-5; a weak D match, TRBD1 (5 bases). The germline V gene encodes CDR1 LGHNA and CDR2 YSLEER. The V end lost 0 bases, the J end lost 3 bases, and 9 bases lay between the germline ends. The CDR3 contains 15 residues. The chain's CDR3 is CASSQDLTVNQPQHF. The DNA for the CDR3 is TGCGCCAGCAGCCAAGATCTGACAGTCAATCAGCCCCAGCATTTT.

This clonotype occurred a few times. The CDR3 region has the DNA TGTGCCACCAGCAGAGATCTACTAGCGGGAGTGGGGGAGCAGTACTTC. This sequence encodes CATSRDLLAGVGEQYF. The chain employs TRBV15 and TRBJ2-5, with 11 bases matching TRBD2. This CDR3 comprises 16 residues. With 0 bases clipped from V and 11 bases from J, the junction kept 11 bases outside the gene matches. Germline V gene lookup returns CDR1 LNHNV and CDR2 YYDKDF (reference sequence).

The rearrangement joins TRBV20-1 to TRBJ2-1; the match to TRBD2 covers 10 bases. The V gene's germline CDR1 is DFQATT and CDR2 SNEGSKA (reference sequence). V shed 2 bases, J shed 3 bases, and the junction held 4 bases outside the gene matches. The CDR3 consists of 15 residues. The DNA of the CDR3 is TGCAGTGCTAGACTAGCGGGGGCCATCTACAATGAGCAGTTCTTC. Translating gives CSARLAGAIYNEQFF.

V usage is TRBV20-1 and J usage is TRBJ1-2, with unresolved D. CDR3 length: 15 residues. V was shortened by 2 bases and J by 0 bases, with 13 bases between the two germline ends. Looked up from germline, CDR1 is DFQATT and CDR2 is SNEGSKA (reference sequence). The CDR3 protein is CSARLPAVANYGYTF. The CDR3 nucleotides read TGCAGTGCTAGACTTCCCGCAGTCGCTAACTATGGCTACACCTTC.

The J gene is TRBJ2-5, the V gene TRBV20-1; 9 positions match TRBD2. V was pared by 4 bases and J by 5 bases, with 14 bases of the junction left unmatched. Germline V lookup: CDR1 DFQATT, CDR2 SNEGSKA (reference sequence). The CDR3 extends over 16 amino acids. CDR3 bases: TGCAGTGCTATGGGGACCGGGGGACTAGCCCGGGAGACCCAGTACTTC. It yields the protein CSAMGTGGLARETQYF.

The rearrangement links TRBV7-8 to TRBJ2-1; tentative D call: TRBD1 (5 bases). V was clipped by 5 bases and J by 1 base, with 12 bases between them. The germline V gene encodes CDR1 SGHVS and CDR2 FQNEAQ. The CDR3 covers 15 residues. The DNA for the CDR3 is TGTGCCAGCAGCCGCGACAGCCGGTCCTACAATGAGCAGTTCTTC. Translation: CASSRDSRSYNEQFF.

The chain has TRBV29-1 and TRBJ2-3; TRBD2 aligns across 8 bases. V shed 6 bases and J 1 base; nucleotides not matched to a gene: 9. Germline loops: CDR1 SQVTM, CDR2 ANQGSEA. CDR3 length equals 15 residues. CDR3 sequence: CSVRLRGAGTDTQYF. CDR3 bases: TGCAGCGTCCGCCTGCGGGGGGCCGGCACAGATACGCAGTATTTT.